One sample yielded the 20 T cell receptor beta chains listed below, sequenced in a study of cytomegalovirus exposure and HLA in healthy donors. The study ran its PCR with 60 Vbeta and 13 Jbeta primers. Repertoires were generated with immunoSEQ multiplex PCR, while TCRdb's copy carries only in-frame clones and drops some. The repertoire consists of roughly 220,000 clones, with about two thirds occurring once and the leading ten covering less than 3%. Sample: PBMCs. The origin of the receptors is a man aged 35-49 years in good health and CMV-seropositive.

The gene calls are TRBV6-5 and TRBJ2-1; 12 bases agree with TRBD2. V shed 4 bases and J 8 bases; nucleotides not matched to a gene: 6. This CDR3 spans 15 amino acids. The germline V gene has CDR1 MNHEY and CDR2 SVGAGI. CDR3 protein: CASSLTSGSWDEQFF. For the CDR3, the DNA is TGTGCCAGCAGTTTGACTAGCGGGAGCTGGGATGAGCAGTTCTTC.

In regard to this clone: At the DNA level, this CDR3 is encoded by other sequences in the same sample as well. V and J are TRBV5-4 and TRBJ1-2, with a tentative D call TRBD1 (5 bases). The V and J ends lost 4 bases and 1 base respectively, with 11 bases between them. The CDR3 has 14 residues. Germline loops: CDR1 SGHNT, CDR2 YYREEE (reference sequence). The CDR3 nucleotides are TGTGCCAGCAGCCCCTCAGGGTATAACTATGGCTACACCTTC. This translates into CASSPSGYNYGYTF.

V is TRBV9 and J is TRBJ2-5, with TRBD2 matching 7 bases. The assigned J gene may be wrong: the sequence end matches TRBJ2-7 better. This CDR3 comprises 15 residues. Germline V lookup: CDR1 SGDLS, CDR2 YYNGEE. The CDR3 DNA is TGTGCCAGCAGCGGACTTGGGGGAGGGCTCTACGAGCAGTACTTC. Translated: CASSGLGGGLYEQYF.

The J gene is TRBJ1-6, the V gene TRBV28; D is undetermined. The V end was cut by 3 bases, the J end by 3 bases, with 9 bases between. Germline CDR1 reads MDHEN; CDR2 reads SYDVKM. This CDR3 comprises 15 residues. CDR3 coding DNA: TGTGCCAGCAGTTTGAGTTCCGGCTATAATTCACCCCTCCACTTT. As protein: CASSLSSGYNSPLHF.

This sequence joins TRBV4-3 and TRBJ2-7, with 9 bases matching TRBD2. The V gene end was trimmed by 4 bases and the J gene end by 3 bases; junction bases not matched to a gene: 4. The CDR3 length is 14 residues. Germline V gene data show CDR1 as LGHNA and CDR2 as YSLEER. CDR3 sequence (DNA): TGCGCCAGCAGCCCGCTAGCGGGGAACTACGAGCAGTACTTC. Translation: CASSPLAGNYEQYF.

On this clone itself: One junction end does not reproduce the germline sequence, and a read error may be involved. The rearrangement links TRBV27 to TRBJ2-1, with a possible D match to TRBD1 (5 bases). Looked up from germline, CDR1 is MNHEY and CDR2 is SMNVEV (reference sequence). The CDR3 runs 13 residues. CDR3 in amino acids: CASPRQGYDEQFF. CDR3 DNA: TGTGCCAGCCCCAGGCAGGGCTACGATGAGCAGTTCTTC.

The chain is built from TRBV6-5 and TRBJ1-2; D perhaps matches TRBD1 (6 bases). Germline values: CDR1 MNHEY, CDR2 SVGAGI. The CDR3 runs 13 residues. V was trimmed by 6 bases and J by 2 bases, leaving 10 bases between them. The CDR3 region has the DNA TGTGCCAGCAGACGGGGGGCCAACTATGGCTACACCTTC. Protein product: CASRRGANYGYTF.

This CDR3 is CASSVGIRETGAVNTIYF. CDR3 DNA sequence: TGTGCCAGCAGCGTAGGTATCCGGGAGACAGGGGCGGTTAACACCATATATTTT. The gene calls are TRBV9 and TRBJ1-3; 8 positions match TRBD1. Trimming cost V 0 bases and J 7 bases; bases outside gene matches: 15. CDR1 and CDR2 (germline): SGDLS, YYNGEE. The length of the CDR3 is 18 residues.

CDR3 sequence reads: CASSSRLSYSPRDTQYF. CDR3 DNA sequence: TGTGCCAGCAGCTCTCGCTTATCTTACTCCCCTAGGGATACGCAGTATTTT. The chain carries TRBV9 and TRBJ2-3; D not resolved. V dropped 4 bases and J dropped 6 bases, with 24 bases sitting between them. The CDR3 sequence is 17 residues long. The germline gives CDR1 SGDLS, CDR2 YYNGEE.

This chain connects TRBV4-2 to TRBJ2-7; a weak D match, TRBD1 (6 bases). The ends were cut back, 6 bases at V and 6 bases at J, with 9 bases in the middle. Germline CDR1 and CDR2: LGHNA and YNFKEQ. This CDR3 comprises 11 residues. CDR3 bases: TGTGCCAGCAGTACAGGGCCCGAGCAGTACTTC. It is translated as CASSTGPEQYF.

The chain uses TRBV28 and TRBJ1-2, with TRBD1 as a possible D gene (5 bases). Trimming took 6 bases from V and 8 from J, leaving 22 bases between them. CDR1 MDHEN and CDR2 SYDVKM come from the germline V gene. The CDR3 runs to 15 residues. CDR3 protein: CASSSPGGILGGYTF. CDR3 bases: TGTGCCAGCAGCTCCCCCGGGGGGATATTGGGAGGCTACACCTTC.

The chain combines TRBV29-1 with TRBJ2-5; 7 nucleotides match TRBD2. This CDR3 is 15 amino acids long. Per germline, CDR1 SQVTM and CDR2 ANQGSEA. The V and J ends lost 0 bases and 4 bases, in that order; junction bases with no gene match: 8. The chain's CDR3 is CSVEDRRTRVETQYF. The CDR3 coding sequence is TGCAGCGTTGAAGATCGTCGGACTAGGGTAGAGACCCAGTACTTC.

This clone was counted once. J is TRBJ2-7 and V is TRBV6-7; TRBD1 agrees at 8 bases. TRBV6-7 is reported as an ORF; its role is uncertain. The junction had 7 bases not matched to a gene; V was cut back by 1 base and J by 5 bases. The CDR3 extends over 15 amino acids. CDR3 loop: CASSYYATGEDEQYF. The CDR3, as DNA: TGTGCCAGCAGTTACTATGCGACAGGGGAGGACGAGCAGTACTTC.

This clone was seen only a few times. The CDR3 DNA reads TGTGCCAGCAGTTACTCGCTAGGAGGGTGGGAAGCTTTCTTT. Residues: CASSYSLGGWEAFF. The V and J genes are TRBV6-6 and TRBJ1-1; D gene ambiguous. Germline V gene lookup returns CDR1 MNHNY and CDR2 SVGAGI (reference sequence). This CDR3 spans 14 amino acids. Trimming removed 0 bases from V and 8 bases from J, with 13 bases in between.

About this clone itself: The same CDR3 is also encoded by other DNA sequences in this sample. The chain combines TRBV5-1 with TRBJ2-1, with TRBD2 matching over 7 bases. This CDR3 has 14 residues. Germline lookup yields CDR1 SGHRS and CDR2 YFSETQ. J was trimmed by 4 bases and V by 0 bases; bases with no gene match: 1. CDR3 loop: CASSLGGSYNEQFF. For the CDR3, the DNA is TGCGCCAGCAGCTTGGGCGGGAGTTACAATGAGCAGTTCTTC.

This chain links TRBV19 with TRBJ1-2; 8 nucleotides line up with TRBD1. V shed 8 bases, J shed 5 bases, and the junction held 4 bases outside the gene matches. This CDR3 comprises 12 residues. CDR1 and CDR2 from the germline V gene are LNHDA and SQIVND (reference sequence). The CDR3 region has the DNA TGTGCCAGTCAGGGGGCGGATTATGGCTACACCTTC. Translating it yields CASQGADYGYTF.

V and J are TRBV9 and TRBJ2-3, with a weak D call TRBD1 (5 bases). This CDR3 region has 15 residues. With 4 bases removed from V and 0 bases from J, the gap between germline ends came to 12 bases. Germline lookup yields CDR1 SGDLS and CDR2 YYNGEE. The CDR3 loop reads CASSWRQYSTDTQYF. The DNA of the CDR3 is TGTGCCAGCAGCTGGAGACAGTATAGCACAGATACGCAGTATTTT. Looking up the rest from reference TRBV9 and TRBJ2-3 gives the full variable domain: DSGVTQTPKHLITATGQRVTLRCSPRSGDLSVYWYQQSLDQGLQFLIQYYNGEERAKGNILERFSAQQFPDLHSELNLSSLELGDSALYFCASSWRQYSTDTQYFGPGTRLTVL.

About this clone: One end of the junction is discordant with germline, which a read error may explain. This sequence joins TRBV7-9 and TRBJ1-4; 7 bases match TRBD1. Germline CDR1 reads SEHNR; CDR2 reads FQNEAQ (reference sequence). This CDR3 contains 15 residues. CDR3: CSSSYSGTENEKLFF. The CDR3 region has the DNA TGTTCCAGCAGCTACTCCGGGACAGAGAATGAAAAACTGTTTTTT.

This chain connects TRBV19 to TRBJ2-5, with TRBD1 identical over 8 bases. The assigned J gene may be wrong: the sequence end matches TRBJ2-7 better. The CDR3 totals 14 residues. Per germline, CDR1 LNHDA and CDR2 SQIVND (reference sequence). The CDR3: CASSTGTGDYEQYF. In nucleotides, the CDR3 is TGTGCCAGTAGTACCGGGACAGGCGACTACGAGCAGTACTTC.

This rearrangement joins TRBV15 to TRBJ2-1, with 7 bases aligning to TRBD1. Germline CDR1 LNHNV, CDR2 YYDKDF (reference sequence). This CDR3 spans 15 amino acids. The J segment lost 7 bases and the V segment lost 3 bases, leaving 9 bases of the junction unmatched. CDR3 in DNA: TGTGCCACCAGCAGTTTGAAGGGGGCGGGTAATGAGCAGTTCTTC. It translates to CATSSLKGAGNEQFF.